This T cell receptor beta chain was sequenced for a study of human thymus T cells. TCRdb's copy holds only in-frame clones and misses some; the assay was immunoSEQ multiplex PCR. The table has tens of thousands of clones, over 85% seen once. Germline CDR1 SGHTA, CDR2 FQGNSA. The CDR3 consists of 14 residues. With 2 bases removed from V and 6 bases from J, the gap between germline ends came to 13 bases. This receptor was taken from a boy less than two years old with a congenital heart defect but otherwise immunologically healthy. The rearrangement joins TRBV7-2 to TRBJ1-2; no clear D gene. The sample taken for sequencing was blood. The CDR3 reads CASSLPLIWDGYTF. CDR3 bases: TGTGCCAGCAGCTTACCCCTGATATGGGATGGCTACACCTTC.